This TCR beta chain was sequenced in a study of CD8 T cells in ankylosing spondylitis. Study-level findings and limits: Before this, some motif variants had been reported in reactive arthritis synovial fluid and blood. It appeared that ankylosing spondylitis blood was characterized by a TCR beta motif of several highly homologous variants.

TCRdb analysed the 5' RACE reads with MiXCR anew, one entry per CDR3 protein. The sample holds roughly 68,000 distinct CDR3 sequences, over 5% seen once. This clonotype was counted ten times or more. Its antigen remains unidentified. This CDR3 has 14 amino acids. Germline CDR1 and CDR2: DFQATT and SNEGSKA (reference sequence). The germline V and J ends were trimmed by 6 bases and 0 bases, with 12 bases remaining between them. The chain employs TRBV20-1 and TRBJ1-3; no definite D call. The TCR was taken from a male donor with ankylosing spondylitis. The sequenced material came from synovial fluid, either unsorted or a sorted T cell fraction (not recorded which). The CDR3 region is CSALNSDSGNTIYF. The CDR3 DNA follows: TGCAGTGCCCTCAATTCCGACTCTGGAAACACCATATATTTT.